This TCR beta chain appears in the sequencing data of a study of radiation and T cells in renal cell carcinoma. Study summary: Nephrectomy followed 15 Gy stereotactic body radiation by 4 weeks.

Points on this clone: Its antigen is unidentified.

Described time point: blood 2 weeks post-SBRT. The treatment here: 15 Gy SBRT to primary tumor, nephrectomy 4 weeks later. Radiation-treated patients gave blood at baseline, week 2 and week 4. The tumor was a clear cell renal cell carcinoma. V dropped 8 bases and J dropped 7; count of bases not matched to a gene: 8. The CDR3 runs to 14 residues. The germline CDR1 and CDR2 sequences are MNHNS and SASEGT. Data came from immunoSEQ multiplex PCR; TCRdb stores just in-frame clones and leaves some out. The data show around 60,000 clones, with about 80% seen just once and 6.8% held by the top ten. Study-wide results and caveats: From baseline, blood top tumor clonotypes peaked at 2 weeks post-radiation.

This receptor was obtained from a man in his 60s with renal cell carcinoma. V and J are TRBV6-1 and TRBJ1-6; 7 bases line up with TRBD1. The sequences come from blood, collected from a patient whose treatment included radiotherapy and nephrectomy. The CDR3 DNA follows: TGTGCCAGCTTTATGGACAGGTTGAATTCACCCCTCCACTTT. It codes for CASFMDRLNSPLHF.